The 28 T cell receptor beta chains listed next were all sequenced from one sample in a study of T cells expressing NK-cell markers. TCRdb reprocessed the 5' RACE reads and reports one entry per CDR3 protein, with no DNA. This listing includes hundreds of thousands of distinct CDR3 sequences. Sequenced sample: blood T cells: a sorted CD56 or NKG2C T cell subset, CD4+ or CD8+ T cells, or bulk PBMC T cells (not recorded which). These receptors were collected from a man aged 18 to 30 in good health.

The genes are TRBV6-5 and TRBJ2-7; TCRdb names TRBD1, which stays unverified in the absence of DNA. The CDR3 runs 16 residues. Germline V gene data show CDR1 as MNHEY and CDR2 as SVGAGI. CDR3 residues: CASSYRAGTASYEQYF.

V gene TRBV28 combines with J gene TRBJ2-7; absent DNA, TCRdb's TRBD1 call cannot be checked. Per the germline V gene, CDR1 is MDHEN and CDR2 is SYDVKM. This CDR3 contains 13 residues. The CDR3 spells CASNGAASYEQYF.

V gene TRBV30 combines with J gene TRBJ2-3; with no DNA, the TCRdb D assignment of TRBD2 cannot be verified. The CDR3 covers 16 residues. Germline loops: CDR1 GTSNPN, CDR2 SVGIG (reference sequence). CDR3 region: CAWSVARVDSTDTQYF. Filled out from reference TRBV30 and TRBJ2-3, the complete variable domain reads SQTIHQWPATLVQPVGSPLSLECTVEGTSNPNLYWYRQAAGRGLQLLFYSVGIGQISSEVPQNLSASRPQDRQFILSSKKLLLSDSGFYLCAWSVARVDSTDTQYFGPGTRLTVL.

The chain uses TRBV6-2 or TRBV6-3 and TRBJ2-3. CDR1 MNHEY and CDR2 SVGEGT come from the germline V gene. The CDR3 has 11 residues. CDR3 residues: CANTTTDTQYF.

This chain joins TRBV10-2 and TRBJ1-1; TCRdb names TRBD1, which stays unverified in the absence of DNA. The CDR3 loop spans 15 amino acids. CDR1 is WSHSY and CDR2 is SAAADI in the germline V gene. CDR3: CASSGGTGKNTEAFF.

The chain joins TRBV7-8 to TRBJ1-5; the TCRdb call, TRBD1, lacks DNA for checking. The CDR3 loop spans 14 amino acids. CDR1 is SGHVS, CDR2 FQNEAQ, per germline. This CDR3 is CASSRTGEVQPQHF.

V usage is TRBV6-1 and J usage is TRBJ2-7. The CDR3 extends over 16 amino acids. CDR1 MNHNS and CDR2 SASEGT come from the germline V gene. The chain's CDR3 is CASSDSPLRMSYEQYF.

V and J are TRBV12-3 or TRBV12-4 and TRBJ1-6; absent DNA, TCRdb's TRBD1 call cannot be checked. CDR3 length: 15 residues. The CDR3 loop reads CASSAGTLYNSPLHF.

The chain carries TRBV7-6 and TRBJ2-2; the TCRdb call, TRBD1, lacks DNA for checking. Looked up from germline, CDR1 is SGHVS and CDR2 is FNYEAQ. This CDR3 comprises 15 residues. CDR3 residues: CASSGRGTLTGELFF.

V gene TRBV29-1 combines with J gene TRBJ2-1; TCRdb selects TRBD2, and the lack of DNA leaves this call unchecked. From germline, CDR1 is SQVTM and CDR2 ANQGSEA. The CDR3 spans 13 residues. This chain's CDR3 is CSGAGTNHNEQFF.

J is TRBJ2-1 and V is TRBV29-1; TCRdb selects TRBD2, and the lack of DNA leaves this call unchecked. CDR1 SQVTM and CDR2 ANQGSEA come from the germline V gene. The CDR3 runs 15 residues. CDR3 region: CSVEDQSGRYNEQFF.

The J gene is TRBJ2-1, the V gene TRBV25-1; TCRdb lists TRBD1, though no DNA is available to test this call. The germline V gene has CDR1 MGHDK and CDR2 SYGVNS. The CDR3 runs to 15 residues. The CDR3 sequence: CASSSQGSPYNEQFF.

The chain has TRBV12-3 or TRBV12-4 and TRBJ1-6; the TRBD1 assignment by TCRdb is unverifiable without DNA. The CDR3 is made up of 13 amino acids. CDR3: CASSEQDNSPLHF.

This chain joins TRBV6-5 and TRBJ1-5; TCRdb names TRBD1, which stays unverified in the absence of DNA. Germline V gene sequence: CDR1 MNHEY, CDR2 SVGAGI. The CDR3 loop spans 15 amino acids. Here the CDR3 reads CASSYTYQGDQPQHF.

The CDR3 is CSARGGPTGDSYNEQFF. The chain carries TRBV20-1 and TRBJ2-1; there is no DNA to check the TCRdb D call of TRBD2. Germline CDR1 and CDR2: DFQATT and SNEGSKA (reference sequence). The CDR3 length is 17 residues.

The chain joins TRBV2 to TRBJ2-1; the TCRdb D gene call, TRBD2, has no DNA to confirm it. The CDR3 sequence is 14 residues long. Germline CDR1 and CDR2: SNHLY and FYNNEI. CDR3 residues: CASLGLAGAHEQFF.

The J gene is TRBJ2-1, the V gene TRBV9; TCRdb's assignment of TRBD1 cannot be checked, as there is no DNA. Germline V gives CDR1 SGDLS, CDR2 YYNGEE. The CDR3 covers 16 residues. The CDR3 here is CASSGRVRQGRNEQFF.

This chain connects TRBV12-3 or TRBV12-4 to TRBJ1-1; TCRdb's D gene call, TRBD1, goes unchecked for lack of DNA. The CDR3 has 14 amino acids. The CDR3 sequence: CASSFRGLNTEAFF.

CDR3 in amino acids: CASSFTVGETQYF. The chain carries TRBV11-2 and TRBJ2-5. The CDR3 spans 13 residues. The germline V gene encodes CDR1 SGHAT and CDR2 FQNNGV.

The rearrangement links TRBV4-3 to TRBJ2-7; the D call of TRBD1 rests on TCRdb alone, since no DNA is present to check it. CDR1 LGHNA and CDR2 YSLEER come from the germline V gene. CDR3 length: 17 amino acids. CDR3 sequence: CASSQDLVGQASYEQYF.

The rearrangement uses TRBV12-3 or TRBV12-4 and TRBJ2-3; checking the TCRdb D call of TRBD1 is not possible without DNA. CDR3 size: 17 residues. CDR3 region: CASSSPMLGSMTDTQYF.

The gene calls are TRBV5-1 and TRBJ2-1; TCRdb gives TRBD1 as the D gene, but with no DNA this cannot be confirmed. CDR1 and CDR2 from the germline V gene are SGHRS and YFSETQ. CDR3 length: 13 residues. The chain's CDR3 is CASSNQGWTEQFF.

The V call is TRBV18, the J call TRBJ1-5; TCRdb gives TRBD1 as the D gene, but with no DNA this cannot be confirmed. In germline, CDR1 is KGHSH, CDR2 LQKENI. The length of the CDR3 is 17 residues. CDR3: CASSPWQTGVGNQPQHF.

J is TRBJ1-4 and V is TRBV5-1. The V gene's germline CDR1 is SGHRS and CDR2 YFSETQ. The CDR3 contains 14 residues. The CDR3 spells CASSLDLANEKLFF.

This sequence joins TRBV19 and TRBJ1-6; no DNA is available, so the TRBD1 call from TCRdb remains unchecked. Germline V gene data show CDR1 as LNHDA and CDR2 as SQIVND (reference sequence). The CDR3 is made up of 15 amino acids. The CDR3 is CASSISNPRGPPLHF. The full variable domain, rest sourced from reference TRBV19 and TRBJ1-6, is DGGITQSPKYLFRKEGQNVTLSCEQNLNHDAMYWYRQDPGQGLRLIYYSQIVNDFQKGDIAEGYSVSREKKESFPLTVTSAQKNPTAFYLCASSISNPRGPPLHFGNGTRLTVT.

V gene TRBV12-3 or TRBV12-4 combines with J gene TRBJ2-1; TCRdb lists TRBD1, though no DNA is available to test this call. The CDR3 loop spans 15 amino acids. CDR3 residues: CASSFEDRVYNEQFF.

The chain is built from TRBV28 and TRBJ2-7. This CDR3 has 13 amino acids. CDR1 MDHEN and CDR2 SYDVKM come from the germline V gene. CDR3 amino acids: CASSLSGIYEQYF.

V and J are TRBV10-3 and TRBJ2-7. This CDR3 contains 14 residues. Germline V gene lookup returns CDR1 ENHRY and CDR2 SYGVKD. CDR3 sequence reads: CAISVNRRWREQYF.